This T cell receptor beta chain was sequenced in a study of shared clonotypes between healthy human individuals. Naivety among CD8 cells was defined by CD45RO negativity and positive CCR7 selection, thereby excluding terminally differentiated effector memory CD45RA+ cells. Trimming took 5 bases from V and 2 from J, leaving 7 bases between them. The CDR3 length is 12 residues. The germline V gene has CDR1 MNHEY and CDR2 SVGAGI. The repertoire was sequenced with immunoSEQ multiplex PCR; TCRdb's copy has only in-frame clones and lacks some. The repertoire holds over 800,000 clones, with 85% to 95% as singletons.

The rearrangement uses TRBV6-5 and TRBJ2-7; D remains ambiguous. The sequenced sample was naive CD8+ T cells sorted from blood. This clonotype originated in a young man in good health. For the CDR3, the DNA is TGTGCCAGCAGTAGGATCCCCTACGAGCAGTACTTC. Encoded protein: CASSRIPYEQYF.